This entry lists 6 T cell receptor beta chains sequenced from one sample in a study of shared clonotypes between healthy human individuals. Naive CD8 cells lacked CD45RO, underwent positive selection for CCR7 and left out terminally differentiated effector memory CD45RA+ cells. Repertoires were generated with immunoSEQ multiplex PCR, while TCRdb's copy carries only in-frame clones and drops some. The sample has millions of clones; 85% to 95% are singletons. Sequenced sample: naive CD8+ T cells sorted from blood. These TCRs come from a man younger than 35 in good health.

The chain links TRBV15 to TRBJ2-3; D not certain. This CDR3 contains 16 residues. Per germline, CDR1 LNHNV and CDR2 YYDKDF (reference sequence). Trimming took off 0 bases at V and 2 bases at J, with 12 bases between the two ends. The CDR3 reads CATSREASQTTDTQYF. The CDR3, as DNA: TGTGCCACCAGCAGAGAGGCTAGTCAAACCACAGATACGCAGTATTTT.

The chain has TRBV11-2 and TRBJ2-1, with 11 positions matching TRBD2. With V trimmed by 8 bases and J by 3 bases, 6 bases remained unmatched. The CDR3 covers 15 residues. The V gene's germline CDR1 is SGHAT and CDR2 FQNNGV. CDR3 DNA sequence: TGTGCCAGCCTAGCCGGGACTAGCGGCTACAATGAGCAGTTCTTC. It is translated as CASLAGTSGYNEQFF.

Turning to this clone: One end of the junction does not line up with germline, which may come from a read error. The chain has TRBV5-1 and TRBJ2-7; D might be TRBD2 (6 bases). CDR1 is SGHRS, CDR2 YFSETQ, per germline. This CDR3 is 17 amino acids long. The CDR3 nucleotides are TGCACCAGCAGCCCCCTGGAGGGCATACCCCCACGCTACGAGCAGTACTTC. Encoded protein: CTSSPLEGIPPRYEQYF.

The DNA of the CDR3 is TGTGCCAGCAGCTTATCGTCCAAGAGCTCCTACAATGAGCAGTTCTTC. It specifies CASSLSSKSSYNEQFF. This rearrangement joins TRBV7-2 to TRBJ2-1; D is undetermined. Trimming stripped 2 bases from V and 0 bases from J, with 11 bases between. The CDR3 has 16 residues. Germline V CDR1 and CDR2: SGHTA, FQGNSA.

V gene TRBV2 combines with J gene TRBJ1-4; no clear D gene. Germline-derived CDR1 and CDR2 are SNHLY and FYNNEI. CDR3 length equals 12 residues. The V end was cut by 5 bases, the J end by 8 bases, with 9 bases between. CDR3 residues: CASSHSWEKLFF. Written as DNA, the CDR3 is TGTGCCAGCAGTCATTCTTGGGAAAAACTGTTTTTT.

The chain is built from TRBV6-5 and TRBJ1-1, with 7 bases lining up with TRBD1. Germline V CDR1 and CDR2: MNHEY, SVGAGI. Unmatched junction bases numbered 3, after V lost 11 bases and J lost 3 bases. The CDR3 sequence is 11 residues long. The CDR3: CAGTGDTEAFF. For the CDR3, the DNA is TGTGCCGGAACAGGGGACACTGAAGCTTTCTTT.